The sequence of this T cell receptor beta chain was determined in a study of monozygotic twins with inflammatory bowel disease. TCR libraries each used 3,000 to 4,000 ng of total RNA. Each sample's cDNA came from eight separate reactions. For each CDR3 protein, TCRdb gives one entry from its re-call of the 5' RACE reads, without DNA. This sample's table has 350,000 to 500,000 distinct CDR3 sequences. Study results and limitations: Twins classed as concordant or discordant showed no difference in repertoire similarity, possibly from limited power.

This CDR3 has 15 residues. Germline V gives CDR1 DFQATT, CDR2 SNEGSKA (reference sequence). With regard to this clonotype: Its specificity is unknown.

The sequencing input was blood. This chain connects TRBV20-1 to TRBJ2-1; TCRdb's D call, TRBD2, is unchecked because there is no DNA. The sequence came from a human donor with ulcerative colitis or Crohn's disease, or a healthy co-twin of an affected twin (not recorded which). The CDR3 here is CRPSLLAGEGNEQFF.